A single sample gave rise to the 26 T cell receptor beta chains below, sequenced in a study of liver allograft versus peripheral blood T cells. Looking at the study overall: Comparing T cell receptor repertoires in transplanted livers with those in recipients' peripheral blood was part of the design.

TCRdb reanalysed the reads using MiXCR and keeps one entry per CDR3 protein. The profile shows over a thousand distinct CDR3 sequences, about 21% of them singletons. These TCRs come from a human patient who had a liver transplant. Some T cells may trace back to the graft donor.

By share, this clonotype counts as large. The J gene is TRBJ2-1, the V gene TRBV29-1; D is ambiguous. The end of the DNA is better explained by TRBJ1-2, so the J call may be wrong. Germline V CDR1 and CDR2: SQVTM, ANQGSEA. The CDR3 consists of 12 residues. CDR3 sequence reads: CSVDAGIDGYTF. For the CDR3, the DNA is TGCAGCGTTGATGCCGGGATTGATGGCTACACCTTC.

Concerning this clonotype: Only one base separates this from a far larger clonotype, so it likely reflects a read error. The genes are TRBV18 and TRBJ2-7; no firm D call. This CDR3 has 12 amino acids. The ends were cut back, 3 bases at V and 7 bases at J, with 10 bases in the middle. Germline CDR1 reads KGHSH; CDR2 reads LQKENI. CDR3 region: CASSPAYNEQYF. As DNA, the CDR3 is TGTGCCAGCTCACCGGCCTACAATGAGCAGTACTTC.

This clonotype was counted between two and nine times. The chain has TRBV13 and TRBJ1-1; no reliable D call. V lost 2 bases and J 1 base, leaving 11 bases between the germline ends. The V gene's germline CDR1 is PRHDT and CDR2 FYEKMQ (reference sequence). The CDR3 has 15 residues. For the CDR3, the DNA is TGTGCCAGCAGCTTAAACGGCCGGGGGAACACTGAAGCTTTCTTT. Encoded protein: CASSLNGRGNTEAFF. Together with reference TRBV13 and TRBJ1-1, the CDR3 gives the full variable domain: AAGVIQSPRHLIKEKRETATLKCYPIPRHDTVYWYQQGPGQDPQFLISFYEKMQSDKGSIPDRFSAQQFSDYHSELNMSSLELGDSALYFCASSLNGRGNTEAFFGQGTRLTVV.

The chain has TRBV9 and TRBJ2-2; D is tentatively TRBD1 or TRBD2 (6 bases each). This CDR3 spans 13 amino acids. V was pared by 3 bases and J by 6 bases, with 9 bases between. Germline V lookup: CDR1 SGDLS, CDR2 YYNGEE. CDR3 amino acids: CASSEGGPGELFF. The DNA for the CDR3 is TGTGCCAGCAGCGAGGGGGGCCCCGGGGAGCTGTTTTTT.

By its share, this clonotype is large. The chain has TRBV27 and TRBJ1-1; tentative D call: TRBD1 (5 bases). Looked up from germline, CDR1 is MNHEY and CDR2 is SMNVEV (reference sequence). The CDR3 runs to 13 residues. Trimming took 2 bases from V and 11 from J, leaving 15 bases between them. CDR3 nucleotide sequence: TGTGCCAGCAGTTTAAACTATCGGGGCAAGGCTTTCTTT. It translates to CASSLNYRGKAFF.

With respect to this clonotype: One base separates it from a far larger clone, so it is likely a read error. V usage is TRBV29-1 and J usage is TRBJ2-5; perhaps TRBD1 as D (5 bases). The J call may be faulty, since TRBJ2-7 better matches the DNA end. The germline gives CDR1 SQVTM, CDR2 ANQGSEA. The CDR3 extends over 14 amino acids. The CDR3 loop reads CSVERGGYSYEQYF. As DNA, the CDR3 is TGCAGCGTTGAAAGGGGCGGCTATTCGTACGAGCAGTACTTC.

On this clonotype itself: A far bigger clonotype differs at one base, so this is likely a read error. The rearrangement joins TRBV6-5 to TRBJ2-5; D possibly corresponds to TRBD2 (6 bases). Germline CDR1 is MNHEY and CDR2 is SVGAGI. V was trimmed by 2 bases and J by 11 bases, leaving 12 bases between them. There are 12 residues in the CDR3. The CDR3 region is CASSYPAGEQYF. As DNA, the CDR3 is TGTGCCAGCAGTTACCCAGCGGGTGAGCAGTACTTC.

In its sample, this clonotype is medium-sized (0.01 to 0.1%). The CDR3 DNA is TGTGCCAGCACCCCGGGGCCACTCCTCGGGACCCAGTACTTC. As protein: CASTPGPLLGTQYF. This chain links TRBV5-6 with TRBJ2-5; D is possibly TRBD1 or TRBD2 (5 bases each). With 6 bases removed from V and 7 bases from J, the gap between germline ends came to 19 bases. Germline V gene lookup returns CDR1 SGHDT and CDR2 YYEEEE. CDR3 size: 14 residues.

By proportion, this clonotype is medium-sized. The gene calls are TRBV6-5 and TRBJ1-3; no clear D. Germline assignment: CDR1 MNHEY and CDR2 SVGAGI. V was shortened by 0 bases and J by 0 bases, with 12 bases between the two germline ends. CDR3 size: 17 residues. As DNA, the CDR3 is TGTGCCAGCAGTTACTCCCAGGAACGGAGCTCTGGAAACACCATATATTTT. It is translated as CASSYSQERSSGNTIYF.

The chain has TRBV4-1 and TRBJ2-3; perhaps D is TRBD1 or TRBD2 (6 bases each). Germline V gives CDR1 MGHRA, CDR2 YSYEKL. CDR3 length: 16 amino acids. Trimming took off 1 base at V and 3 bases at J, with 14 bases between the two ends. CDR3 bases: TGCGCCAGCAGCCAAGTGGGGGGACAAGAAACAGATACGCAGTATTTT. Translation gives CASSQVGGQETDTQYF.

This clonotype is classed as medium-sized. DNA of the CDR3: TGTGCCAGCAGCCCCCGACGATCCAAACAGGGGCCACAAGAGACCCAGTACTTC. Protein: CASSPRRSKQGPQETQYF. The genes are TRBV12-3 or TRBV12-4 and TRBJ2-5, with 7 bases that match TRBD1. With V trimmed by 6 bases and J by 2 bases, 18 bases remained unmatched. The CDR3 runs to 18 residues.

This clonotype was seen at least ten times. This chain uses TRBV6-5 with TRBJ2-7, with unresolved D. Looked up from germline, CDR1 is MNHEY and CDR2 is SVGAGI. CDR3 size: 14 residues. V was clipped by 0 bases and J by 3 bases, with 9 bases between them. The CDR3 sequence is CASSYSGTNYEQYF. The CDR3 DNA reads TGTGCCAGCAGTTACTCAGGCACTAACTACGAGCAGTACTTC.

This clonotype was found a few times. This chain connects TRBV2 to TRBJ1-2; D call uncertain. Trimming shortened V by 2 bases and J by 4 bases, and 8 bases separated the two germline ends. This CDR3 spans 13 amino acids. Germline CDR1 reads SNHLY; CDR2 reads FYNNEI. The CDR3 spells CASSERLFYGYTF. DNA of the CDR3: TGTGCCAGCAGTGAACGTCTCTTCTATGGCTACACCTTC.

The CDR3 DNA reads as TGTGCCAGCTCACCAAGTCCGGGGGAGACCCAGTACTTC. It encodes CASSPSPGETQYF. The J gene is TRBJ2-5, the V gene TRBV18, with D possibly being TRBD2 (5 bases). The CDR3 length is 13 residues. V lost 2 bases and J 5 bases, leaving 9 bases between the germline ends. CDR1 is KGHSH, CDR2 LQKENI, per germline.

This clonotype was found many times. The rearrangement uses TRBV27 and TRBJ1-1, with TRBD1 identical over 10 bases. The V and J ends lost 6 bases and 5 bases, in that order; junction bases with no gene match: 6. The CDR3 is 14 residues long. CDR1 and CDR2 (germline): MNHEY, SMNVEV (reference sequence). DNA of the CDR3: TGTGCCAGCAGGGACGGGACAGGGGAGACTGAAGCTTTCTTT. Its translation is CASRDGTGETEAFF.

Notes on this clonotype: A clone one base away is much larger, so this may be a read error. The CDR3 here is CASSSGQGNQTQHF. The CDR3 nucleotides are TGTGCCAGCAGTTCTGGACAGGGAAATCAGACCCAGCATTTT. The rearrangement joins TRBV6-6 to TRBJ1-5, with TRBD1 matching 8 bases. CDR1 and CDR2 (germline): MNHNY, SVGAGI (reference sequence). The CDR3 consists of 14 residues.

This clonotype showed up just a few times. The DNA for the CDR3 is TGTGCCAGCAGCCGGGGGGGAGTCGAACTGTTTTTT. Its protein is CASSRGGVELFF. V is TRBV14 and J is TRBJ1-4; possibly TRBD1 for D (5 bases). CDR3 length: 12 residues. Germline V gene sequence: CDR1 SGHDN, CDR2 FVKESK. Trimming stripped 4 bases from V and 12 bases from J, with 12 bases between.

This clonotype came up many times. The V and J genes are TRBV5-5 and TRBJ2-7, with D possibly matching TRBD1 (5 bases). Germline-derived CDR1 and CDR2 are SGHKS and YYEKEE (reference sequence). CDR3 size: 15 residues. The V and J ends lost 0 bases and 1 base respectively, with 11 bases between them. Here the CDR3 reads CASSLVQERSYEQYF. The CDR3 DNA reads as TGTGCCAGCAGCTTGGTACAGGAACGATCCTACGAGCAGTACTTC. Based on the CDR3 plus reference TRBV5-5 and TRBJ2-7, the full variable domain is DAGVTQSPTHLIKTRGQQVTLRCSPISGHKSVSWYQQVLGQGPQFIFQYYEKEERGRGNFPDRFSARQFPNYSSELNVNALLLGDSALYLCASSLVQERSYEQYFGPGTRLTVT.

In its sample, this clonotype is large. The chain links TRBV19 to TRBJ1-1, with a tentative D call TRBD1 (6 bases). This CDR3 contains 11 residues. Germline V CDR1 and CDR2: LNHDA, SQIVND (reference sequence). V gave up 4 bases and J gave up 8 bases, with 8 bases separating them. The CDR3 is CASSKGTEAFF. CDR3 nucleotides: TGTGCCAGTAGTAAAGGGACAGAAGCTTTCTTT.

In regard to this clonotype: A far larger clone is a single base away, which makes a read error likely. This chain uses TRBV7-9 with TRBJ1-2; 7 nucleotides line up with TRBD2. The DNA end is a closer match to TRBJ2-1, so the J assignment may be wrong. CDR1 SEHNR and CDR2 FQNEAQ come from the germline V gene (reference sequence). CDR3 length: 12 residues. The CDR3 DNA is TGTGCCAGCAGCTGGGGGACTAAGGGGCAGTTCTTC. Its protein is CASSWGTKGQFF.

This clonotype is large within its sample. The chain recombines TRBV6-1 with TRBJ1-1; no clear D. Germline values: CDR1 MNHNS, CDR2 SASEGT. The CDR3 is 13 residues long. The V and J ends lost 3 bases and 5 bases respectively, with 10 bases between them. The CDR3 loop reads CASSDGGWTEAFF. CDR3 in DNA: TGTGCCAGCAGTGATGGCGGGTGGACTGAAGCTTTCTTT.

By share, this clonotype ranks as large. V is TRBV5-4 and J is TRBJ1-1; 7 bases map to TRBD1. The V segment lost 2 bases and the J segment 5 bases; nucleotides outside the gene matches: 9. The CDR3 consists of 15 residues. Germline V gene data show CDR1 as SGHNT and CDR2 as YYREEE (reference sequence). CDR3 sequence reads: CASSLTTGRSTEAFF. The CDR3 nucleotides are TGTGCCAGCAGCTTAACGACAGGGAGGTCAACTGAAGCTTTCTTT.

Judged by abundance, this clonotype is large (0.1 to 1%). The gene calls are TRBV6-2 or TRBV6-3 and TRBJ2-3; TRBD1 might be the D (5 bases). CDR1 and CDR2 (germline): MNHEY, SVGEGT. Trimming left V 1 base short and J 0 bases short, with 11 bases between. This CDR3 has 16 amino acids. In nucleotides, the CDR3 is TGTGCCAGCAGTTACTGGGGCCTCTCTAGCACAGATACGCAGTATTTT. Protein: CASSYWGLSSTDTQYF.

The sample holds a few counts of this clonotype. The junction departs from germline at one end; a sequencing error may be responsible. This chain links TRBV12-3 or TRBV12-4 with TRBJ2-7; no clear D gene. This CDR3 comprises 11 residues. The CDR3 region has the DNA TGTGCCAGCAGTCTGAGGTACGGGCAGTACTTC. It codes for CASSLRYGQYF.

Note on this clonotype: At one end, the junction sequence differs from germline, possibly due to a read error. The rearrangement uses TRBV7-9 and TRBJ2-5; D uncertain. CDR1 SEHNR and CDR2 FQNEAQ come from the germline V gene (reference sequence). CDR3 length equals 12 residues. CDR3 nucleotide sequence: TGTGCCAGCAGGAATTTCCAAGAGACCCGGTGCTTC. Translating it yields CASRNFQETRCF.

The chain combines TRBV6-1 with TRBJ1-1; 9 positions match TRBD1. Germline values: CDR1 MNHNS, CDR2 SASEGT. The CDR3 spans 15 residues. V lost 4 bases and J lost 5; bases outside the gene matches: 8. The CDR3 coding sequence is TGTGCCAGCAGTGCCGGGACAGGGAGACTTACTGAAGCTTTCTTT. It yields the protein CASSAGTGRLTEAFF.